What follows describes a single T cell receptor beta chain. This entry comes from a study of shared clonotypes between healthy human individuals. As processed by the authors: ImmunoSEQ output lacked quality scores and full-length reads, limiting matched filtering. Repertoires were generated with immunoSEQ multiplex PCR, while TCRdb's copy carries only in-frame clones and drops some. D and trimming come from the DNA, and the V and J calls and clone size come from that table. The data contain over a million clones, about 80% of them singletons. Germline assignment: CDR1 MNHNS and CDR2 SASEGT. The CDR3 consists of 13 residues. Trimming removed 7 bases at V and 3 bases at J, with 9 bases between.

This TCR was sampled from a man younger than 35 in good health. Some clones in this sample may be carry-over from other donors' samples. The rearrangement joins TRBV6-1 to TRBJ1-4; D is ambiguous. The sequenced sample consisted of memory CD4+ T cells from PBMCs. The subset is: CD45RA-negative fraction. CDR3 loop: CASTRTPNEKLFF. DNA for the CDR3: TGTGCCAGCACCAGGACGCCTAATGAAAAACTGTTTTTT.